The T cell receptor beta chain described here comes from a study of memory B cells and T cells in multiple sclerosis. Study-level points and caveats: Compartments had unequal clone-set sizes, affecting shared clonotype counts.

Per germline, CDR1 MNHEY and CDR2 SMNVEV (reference sequence). This CDR3 is built from 13 residues. The junction had 2 bases not matched to a gene; V was cut back by 4 bases and J by 8 bases. About this clone itself: Its antigen is still unknown.

Measured with immunoSEQ multiplex PCR; TCRdb has only the in-frame clones, and not every one. The data contain 32,000 or so clones, about 84% of them singletons. Stimulus-free culture yielded autoproliferating CFSE-dim and non-proliferating CFSE-high T cells, each sequenced separately. Replicate wells were pooled after around seven days of stimulus-free culture of 5x10^7 CFSE-labeled PBMCs. Material for sequencing was PBMCs from blood kept in culture. This chain links TRBV27 with TRBJ1-2; 12 nucleotides agree with TRBD1. This receptor was obtained from a human donor with multiple sclerosis. In nucleotides, the CDR3 is TGTGCCAGCAGTTGGGACAGGGGGCGAGGCTACACCTTC. Its translation is CASSWDRGRGYTF.